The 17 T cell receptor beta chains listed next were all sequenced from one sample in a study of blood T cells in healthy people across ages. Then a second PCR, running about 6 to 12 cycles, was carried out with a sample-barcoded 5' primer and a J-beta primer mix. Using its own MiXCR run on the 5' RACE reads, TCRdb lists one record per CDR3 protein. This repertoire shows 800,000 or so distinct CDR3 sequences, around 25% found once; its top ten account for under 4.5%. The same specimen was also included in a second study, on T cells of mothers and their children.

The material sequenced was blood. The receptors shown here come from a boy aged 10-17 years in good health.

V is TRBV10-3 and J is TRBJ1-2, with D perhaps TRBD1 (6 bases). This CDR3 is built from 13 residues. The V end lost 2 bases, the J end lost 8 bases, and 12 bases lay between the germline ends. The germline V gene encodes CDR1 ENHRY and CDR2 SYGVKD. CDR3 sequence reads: CAISEDRLEGYTF. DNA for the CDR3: TGTGCCATCAGTGAGGACAGGTTGGAAGGCTACACCTTC.

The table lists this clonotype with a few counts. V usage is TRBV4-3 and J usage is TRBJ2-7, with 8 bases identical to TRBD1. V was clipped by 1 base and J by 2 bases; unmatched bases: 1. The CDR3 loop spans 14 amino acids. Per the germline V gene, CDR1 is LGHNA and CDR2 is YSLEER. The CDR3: CASSQGTGPYEQYF. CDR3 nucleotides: TGCGCCAGCAGCCAAGGGACAGGGCCCTACGAGCAGTACTTC.

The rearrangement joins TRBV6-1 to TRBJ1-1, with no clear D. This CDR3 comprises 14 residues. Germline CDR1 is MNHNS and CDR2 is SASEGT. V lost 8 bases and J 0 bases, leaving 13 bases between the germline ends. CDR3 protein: CASASGPLNTEAFF. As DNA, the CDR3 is TGTGCCAGCGCCTCCGGACCGCTGAACACTGAAGCTTTCTTT.

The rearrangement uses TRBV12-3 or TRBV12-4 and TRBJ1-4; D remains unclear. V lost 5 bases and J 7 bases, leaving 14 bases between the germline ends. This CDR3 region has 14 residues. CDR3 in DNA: TGTGCCAGCAGTCCCCGTGGATCAGCTGAAAAACTGTTTTTT. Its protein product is CASSPRGSAEKLFF.

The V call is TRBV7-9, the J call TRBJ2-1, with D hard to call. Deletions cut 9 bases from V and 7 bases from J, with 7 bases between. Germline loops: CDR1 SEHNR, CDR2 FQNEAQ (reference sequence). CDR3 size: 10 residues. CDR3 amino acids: CASSTNEQFF. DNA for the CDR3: TGTGCCAGTAGCACAAATGAGCAGTTCTTC. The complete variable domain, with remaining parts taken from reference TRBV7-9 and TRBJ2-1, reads DTGVSQNPRHKITKRGQNVTFRCDPISEHNRLYWYRQTLGQGPEFLTYFQNEAQLEKSRLLSDRFSAERPKGSFSTLEIQRTEQGDSAMYLCASSTNEQFFGPGTRLTVL.

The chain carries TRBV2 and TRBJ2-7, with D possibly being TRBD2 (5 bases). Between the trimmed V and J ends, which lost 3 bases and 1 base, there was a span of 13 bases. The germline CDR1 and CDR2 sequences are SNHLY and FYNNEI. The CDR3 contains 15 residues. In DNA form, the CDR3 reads TGTGCCAGCAGTGAGGACTTGTATATTTCCTACGAGCAGTACTTC. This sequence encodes CASSEDLYISYEQYF.

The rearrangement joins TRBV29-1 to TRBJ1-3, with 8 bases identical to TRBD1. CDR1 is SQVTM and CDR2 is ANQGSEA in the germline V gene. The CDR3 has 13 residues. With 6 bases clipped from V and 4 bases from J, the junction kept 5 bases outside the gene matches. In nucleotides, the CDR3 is TGCAGCGTACGAGACAGGGGAGGAAACACCATATATTTT. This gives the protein CSVRDRGGNTIYF.

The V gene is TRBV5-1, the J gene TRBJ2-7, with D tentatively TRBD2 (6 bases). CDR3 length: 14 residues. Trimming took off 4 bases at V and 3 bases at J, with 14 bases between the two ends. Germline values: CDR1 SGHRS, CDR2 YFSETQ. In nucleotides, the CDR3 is TGCGCCAGCAGCAGGGGACTTGAAAACTACGAGCAGTACTTC. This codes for CASSRGLENYEQYF.

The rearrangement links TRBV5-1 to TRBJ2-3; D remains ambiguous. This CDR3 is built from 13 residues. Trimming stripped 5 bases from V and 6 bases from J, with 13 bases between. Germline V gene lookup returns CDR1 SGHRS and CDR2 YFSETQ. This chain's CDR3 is CASSLYVGDTQYF. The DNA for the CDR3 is TGCGCCAGCAGTCTCTATGTGGGGGATACGCAGTATTTT.

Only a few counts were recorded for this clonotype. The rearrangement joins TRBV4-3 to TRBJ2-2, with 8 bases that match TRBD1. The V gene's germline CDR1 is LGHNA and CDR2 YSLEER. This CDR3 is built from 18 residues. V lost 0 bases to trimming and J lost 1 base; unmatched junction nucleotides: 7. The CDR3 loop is CASSQDSQGQGNTGELFF. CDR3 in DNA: TGCGCCAGCAGCCAAGATAGTCAAGGACAGGGGAACACCGGGGAGCTGTTTTTT.

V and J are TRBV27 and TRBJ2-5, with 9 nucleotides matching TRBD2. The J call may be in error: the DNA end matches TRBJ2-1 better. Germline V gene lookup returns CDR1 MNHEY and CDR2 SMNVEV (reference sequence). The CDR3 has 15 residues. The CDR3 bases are TGTGCCAGCAGTTTGGCACTAGCGGGCGTCAATGAGCAGTTCTTC. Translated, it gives CASSLALAGVNEQFF.

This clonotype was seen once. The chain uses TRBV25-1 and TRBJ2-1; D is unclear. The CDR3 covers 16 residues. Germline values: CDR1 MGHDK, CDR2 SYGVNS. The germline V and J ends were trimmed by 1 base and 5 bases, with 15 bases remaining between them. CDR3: CASSEFGSPQDNEQFF. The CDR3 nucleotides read TGTGCCAGCAGTGAATTCGGCTCCCCCCAGGACAATGAGCAGTTCTTC.

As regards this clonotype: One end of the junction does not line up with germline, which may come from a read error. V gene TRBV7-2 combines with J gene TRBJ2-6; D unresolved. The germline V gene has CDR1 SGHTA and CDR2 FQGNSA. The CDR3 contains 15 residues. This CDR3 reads CASGLEGTGANVLTF. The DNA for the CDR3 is TGTGCCAGCGGCTTAGAAGGGACTGGGGCCAACGTCCTGACTTTC.

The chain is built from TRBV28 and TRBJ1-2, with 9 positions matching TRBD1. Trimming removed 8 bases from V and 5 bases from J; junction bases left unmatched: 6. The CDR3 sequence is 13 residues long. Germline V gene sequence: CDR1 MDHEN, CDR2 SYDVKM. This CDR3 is CASSGTGFYGYTF. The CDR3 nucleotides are TGTGCCAGCTCAGGGACAGGGTTTTATGGCTACACCTTC.

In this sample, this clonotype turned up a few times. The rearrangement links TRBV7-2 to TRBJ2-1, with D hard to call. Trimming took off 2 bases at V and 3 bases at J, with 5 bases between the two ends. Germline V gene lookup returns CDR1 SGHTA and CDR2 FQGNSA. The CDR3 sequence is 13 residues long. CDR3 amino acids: CASSLSDYNEQFF. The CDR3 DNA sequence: TGTGCCAGCAGCTTATCGGACTACAATGAGCAGTTCTTC.

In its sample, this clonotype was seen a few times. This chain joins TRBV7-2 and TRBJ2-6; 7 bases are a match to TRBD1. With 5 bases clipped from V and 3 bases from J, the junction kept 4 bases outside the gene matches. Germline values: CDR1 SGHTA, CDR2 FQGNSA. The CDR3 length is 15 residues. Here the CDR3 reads CASSQTGFGANVLTF. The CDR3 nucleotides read TGTGCCAGCAGCCAGACAGGGTTTGGGGCCAACGTCCTGACTTTC.

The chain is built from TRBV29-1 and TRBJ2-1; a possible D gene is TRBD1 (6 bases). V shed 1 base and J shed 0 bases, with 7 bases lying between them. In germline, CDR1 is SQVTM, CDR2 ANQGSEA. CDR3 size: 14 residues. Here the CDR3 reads CSVEVGGSYNEQFF. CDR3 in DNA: TGCAGCGTTGAAGTAGGGGGCTCCTACAATGAGCAGTTCTTC.